This T cell receptor (beta chain) was captured in a study of cytomegalovirus exposure and HLA in healthy donors (dated by TCRdb to 2016 to 2017). Describing the broader study: An earlier analysis of 587 of the donors reported 250 to 300 Gb of sequence data and 120 million or so unique TCR beta sequences from about 179 million T cells. An early release that covered some 640 HLA-typed donors contained 300 to 350 gigabases of sequencing data and tens of millions of unique TCR sequences. Of the roughly 390 genotyped donors, roughly 80% were placed in the genetic ancestry cluster associated with self-reported Caucasian donors. The study aimed to test whether cataloging public T cell receptors could reveal signatures of past pathogen exposure. The T cell repertoires of 550 to 850 subjects were profiled by immunosequencing and related to cytomegalovirus serostatus. A separate validation cohort of roughly 120 different subjects was used in addition to the approximately 610-subject first cohort. The study combined high-throughput TCR immunosequencing, statistical association of individual TCRs with disease status, and machine learning to predict cytomegalovirus infection status. A later analysis re-examined previously published TCR beta repertoires from just over 650 donors and added high-resolution HLA genotyping to investigate patterns of TCR occurrence. In the later analysis, no new phenotypic data were used to find candidate immune exposures; instead, reliance was placed on TCR beta sequences and their occurrence across donors. In an earlier analysis of roughly 580 of the donors, high-throughput TCR beta sequencing was used to judge whether each TCR beta V gene segment behaved as functional or pseudogenic. Donor age, sex, ethnicity and CMV serostatus were compiled together with the repertoire data. A later genetic analysis took genome-wide SNP genotypes for about three fifths of the roughly 670 donors and used that subset as a discovery cohort. Every discovery cohort repertoire had been produced on one sequencing platform. HLA typing covered class I and class II loci at four-digit resolution. Typing coverage differed by locus: A, B, C, DRB1 and DQB1 were typed in roughly 620-640 donors, DQA1 in 500 to 550, DPA1 in nearly 610, and DPB1 in approximately 450. Four or five DR-DQ haplotypes were handled as single units for association and clustering because linkage in the cohort was strong. Among roughly 370 genotyped donors of the cohort, an average of roughly 240,000 unique TCR beta nucleotide sequences were sequenced per donor, roughly a sixth of them non-productive.

On the study overall, not on this receptor specifically: In a later analysis, HLA-associated TCR beta chains were found to be more clonally expanded and to have lower generation probabilities than equally common non-associated chains. According to a later analysis, parvovirus B19, influenza, CMV and Epstein-Barr virus appeared linked to several top co-occurrence clusters. In an earlier analysis of more than 450 of the donors, most TCR beta V segments were observed in productive rearrangements about 87% or about 30% of the time, broadly matching IMGT annotations. According to a later genetic analysis, donors in an Asian-associated ancestry cluster had fewer N-insertions in productive TCRs than the approximately 690-donor mean. This cohort had only TCR beta chains sequenced, and the lack of alpha or paired-chain data limited which features could be detected. A total of some 180 TCR beta chains were listed by the study as associated with cytomegalovirus. The authors suggested that the approach could potentially be generalized to other disease states and immunological phenotypes. In vitro tests confirmed that a few of the cytomegalovirus-associated TCR beta chains recognize cytomegalovirus antigens. Cytomegalovirus status was reported to be diagnosed by the classifier with high specificity and sensitivity in both the original and validation cohorts. In a later analysis, the rate of TCR association differed among HLA loci, with DRB1 alleles having the most associated TCRs and HLA-C alleles having the fewest. In a later genetic analysis, a missense DCLRE1C variant was associated with V-gene and J-gene trimming of TCR beta chains, and the association was replicated in an independent cohort. When HLA alleles, especially DR and DQ, strongly co-occurred, TCR associations were difficult to assign to individual alleles. Roughly uniform sequencing depth across donors was assumed in presence/absence analyses, although this assumption may not hold. Because some donors lacked HLA typing at each locus, the association tests relied only on the typed subset. Immune exposure information for the cohort was limited to CMV serostatus. The 87-base-pair reads could not distinguish some IMGT-functional V segments, including TRBV6-2 and TRBV6-3, so those segments were excluded. The sequencing pipeline was judged likely to have produced a cluster of highly shared sequence variants as a technical artifact. At a false discovery rate of 0.05, a later analysis linked some 17,000 TCR beta sequences to specific HLA alleles. Linkage disequilibrium might explain the correlated functional status among segregating V segments, but an unknown experimental factor could not be ruled out. A further reported finding was that TCR beta sequences accurately predicted the HLA-A and HLA-B alleles for most subjects in the first cohort. In a later analysis, most CMV-associated TCR beta chains were found to appear HLA-restricted, with HLA associations seemingly driven largely by CMV exposure. While some public TCRs were present in many individuals, most TCR sequences turned up only very rarely across donors. Approximately 16 rarely observed V segments, including chromosome 9 orphons, were excluded from the earlier analysis of 550 to 700 of the donors because counts were too low.

In the case of this clone: No cognate antigen has been identified for it. Per-base quality was not reported, and no clone a single base away is much larger than it.

The cohort was made up of hundreds of healthy bone marrow donors. Cohort members were all nominally healthy when sampled, although unrecorded immune exposures were likely present. The donor tested CMV seronegative and was one of the 352 seronegative cohort members. Each donor provided a peripheral blood sample, and peripheral blood mononuclear cells were used for TCR beta sequencing. Genomic DNA was extracted from the blood cell samples with the Qiagen DNeasy Blood Extraction Kit. Library preparation employed the immunoSEQ multiplex PCR assay. For the multiplex PCR, a mixture combining 60 forward primers for TCR Vbeta segments and 13 reverse primers for TCR Jbeta segments was used. Amplification of the CDR3 region of rearranged TCR beta genes was performed with a multiplex PCR assay on genomic DNA. Amplified TCR beta libraries were sequenced as 87-base-pair reads on the Illumina HiSeq System. Per the original workflow: A later analysis counted some 74 million unique TCR beta chains across the 666 repertoires, and some 11 million of these chains were shared by at least two donors. Raw reads were error-corrected and collapsed into unique sequences by a nearest-neighbor algorithm in which closely related sequences were merged to remove PCR and sequencing errors. CDR3 sequences were aligned to IMGT reference sequences to assign V, D and J gene segments. For a sequence to be retained, a match of at least six nucleotides was required to both a V gene segment and a J gene segment. Rearrangements were called productive when the CDR3 lacked stop codons and stayed in frame with V and J; all others were non-productive. CDR3 was defined by IMGT convention, running from the second conserved V-encoded cysteine to the conserved J-encoded phenylalanine. Sequences without an unambiguous match to a single V gene segment were excluded from the earlier analysis of approximately 600 of the donors. In an earlier analysis of almost 600 of the donors, a V segment was called functional when productive rearrangements were above 56.7%, and segregating when the standard deviation between donors exceeded 5%. A statistical classification framework was developed to diagnose cytomegalovirus status using the catalog of TCR beta chain sequences. V and J gene assignment, in a later analysis, came from comparing TCR nucleotide sequences with IMGT/GENE-DB human TR gene sequences. The TCRdist pipeline was used in a later analysis to assign CDR3 sequences and most-parsimonious VDJ recombination scenarios. In a later analysis, each TCR beta chain was defined by its CDR3 amino acid sequence together with its V-gene family, and reads lacking a unique V-gene family were excluded. To address suspected cross-contamination and a sequencing artifact, a later analysis removed several hundred highly shared, low-generation-probability nucleotide sequences. In a later analysis, a clonal expansion index was calculated for each public chain from normalized within-repertoire ranks of inferred template counts. In a later analysis, generation probabilities were computed with a VDJ recombination model fitted to out-of-frame rearrangements, and the resulting probabilities were checked against IGoR. Hypergeometric tests were used in a later analysis to score TCR-TCR, TCR-HLA and TCR-CMV co-occurrence, with a repertoire-size bias correction applied to the TCR pairs. A later analysis estimated false discovery rates by permuting HLA or CMV assignments 20 times. In a later analysis, co-occurring TCRs were grouped with DBSCAN, and TCRdist sequence similarity was added when clustering was performed within HLA-allele-positive subsets. Repertoires with fewer than 30,000 or more than 120,000 public chains, plus five repertoires with anomalous nucleotide sharing, were excluded from co-occurrence clustering. TCRdb holds this immuneACCESS table with in-frame rearrangements only. Some clones are missing; in checked studies, unresolved V genes explain under half, and the rest has no known cause. The V and J calls and clone size were taken over from that table, and D and trimming were inferred from the DNA. Recorded for this sample are 95,000 to 110,000 clones; 81% of them occurred a single time. The ten largest clones add up to about 2.3% of the sample.

From its cysteine to its phenylalanine, the CDR3 spans 11 amino acids. Only CDR3 DNA remains: 33 bases, in frame from the first base. V and J are truncated by 7 bases and 4 bases respectively, leaving an intervening sequence of 7 bases. CDR1 and CDR2 are read off the germline V gene (reference sequence) as LNHDA and SQIVND. The rearrangement joined TRBV19 to TRBJ1-1, with the identity of the D gene unclear. This TCR derives from a man between 25 and 39 years old in good health and CMV-seronegative. Sequences were obtained from PBMCs. The DNA is TGTGCCAGTATTGGCGGCACTGAAGCTTTCTTT. It specifies CASIGGTEAFF.